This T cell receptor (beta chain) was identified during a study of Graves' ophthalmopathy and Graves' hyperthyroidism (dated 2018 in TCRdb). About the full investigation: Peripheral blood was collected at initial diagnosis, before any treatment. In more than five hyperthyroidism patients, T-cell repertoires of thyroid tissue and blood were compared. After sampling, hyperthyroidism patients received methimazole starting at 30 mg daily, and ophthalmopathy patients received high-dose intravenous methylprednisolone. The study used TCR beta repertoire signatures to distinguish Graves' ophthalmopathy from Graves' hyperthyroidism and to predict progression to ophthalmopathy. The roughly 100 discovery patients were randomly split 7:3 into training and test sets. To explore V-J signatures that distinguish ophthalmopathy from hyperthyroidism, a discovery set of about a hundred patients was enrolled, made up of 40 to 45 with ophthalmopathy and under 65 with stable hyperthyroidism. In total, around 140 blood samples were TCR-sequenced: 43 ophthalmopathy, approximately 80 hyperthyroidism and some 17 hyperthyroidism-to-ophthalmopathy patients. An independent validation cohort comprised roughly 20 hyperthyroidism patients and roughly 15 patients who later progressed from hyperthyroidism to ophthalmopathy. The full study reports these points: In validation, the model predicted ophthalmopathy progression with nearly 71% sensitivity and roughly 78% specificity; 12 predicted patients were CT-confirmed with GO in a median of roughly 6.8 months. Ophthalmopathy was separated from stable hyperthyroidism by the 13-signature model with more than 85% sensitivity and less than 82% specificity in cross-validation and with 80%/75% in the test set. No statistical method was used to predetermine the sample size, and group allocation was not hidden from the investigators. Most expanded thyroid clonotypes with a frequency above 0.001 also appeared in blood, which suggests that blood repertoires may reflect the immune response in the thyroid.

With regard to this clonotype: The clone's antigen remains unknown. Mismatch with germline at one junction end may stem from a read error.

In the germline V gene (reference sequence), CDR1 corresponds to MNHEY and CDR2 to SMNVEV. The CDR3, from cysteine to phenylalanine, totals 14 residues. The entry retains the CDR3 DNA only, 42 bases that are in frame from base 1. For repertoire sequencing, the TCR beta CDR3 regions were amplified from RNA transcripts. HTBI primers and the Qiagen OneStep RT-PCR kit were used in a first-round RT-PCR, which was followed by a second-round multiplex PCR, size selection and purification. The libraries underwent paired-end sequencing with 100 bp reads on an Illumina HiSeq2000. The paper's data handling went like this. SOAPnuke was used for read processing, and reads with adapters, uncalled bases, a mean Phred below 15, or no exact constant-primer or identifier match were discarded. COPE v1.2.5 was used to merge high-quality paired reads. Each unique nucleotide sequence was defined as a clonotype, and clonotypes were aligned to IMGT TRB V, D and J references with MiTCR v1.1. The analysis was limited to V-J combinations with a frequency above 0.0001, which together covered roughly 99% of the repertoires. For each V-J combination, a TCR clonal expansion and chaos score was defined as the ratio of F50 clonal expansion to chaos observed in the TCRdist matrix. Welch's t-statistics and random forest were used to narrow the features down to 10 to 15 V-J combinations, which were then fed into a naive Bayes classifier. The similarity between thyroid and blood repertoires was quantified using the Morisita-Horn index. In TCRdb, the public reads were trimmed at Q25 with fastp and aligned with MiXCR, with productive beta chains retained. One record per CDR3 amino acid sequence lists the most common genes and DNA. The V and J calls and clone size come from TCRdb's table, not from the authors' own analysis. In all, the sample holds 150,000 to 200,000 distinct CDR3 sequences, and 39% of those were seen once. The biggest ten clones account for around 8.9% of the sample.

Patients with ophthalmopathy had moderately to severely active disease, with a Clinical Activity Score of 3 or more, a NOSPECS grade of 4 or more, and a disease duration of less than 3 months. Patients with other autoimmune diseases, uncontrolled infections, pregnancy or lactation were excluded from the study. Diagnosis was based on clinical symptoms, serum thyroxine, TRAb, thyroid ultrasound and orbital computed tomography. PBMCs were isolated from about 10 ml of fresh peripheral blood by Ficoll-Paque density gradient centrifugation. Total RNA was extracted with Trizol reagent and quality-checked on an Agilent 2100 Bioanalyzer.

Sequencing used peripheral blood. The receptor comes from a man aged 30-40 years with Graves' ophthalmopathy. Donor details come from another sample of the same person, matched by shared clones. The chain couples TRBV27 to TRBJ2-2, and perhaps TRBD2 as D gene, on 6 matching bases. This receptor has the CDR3 CASTGLLTTGELCF. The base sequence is TGTGCCAGCACGGGACTCCTGACCACCGGGGAGCTGTGTTTT.